This TCR beta chain was identified in a study of cytomegalovirus exposure and HLA in healthy donors. This clone was seen more than once but under ten times. 60 Vbeta and 13 Jbeta primers were used in PCR. TCRdb's copy holds only in-frame clones and misses some; the assay was immunoSEQ multiplex PCR. Of around 140,000 clones in the sample, approximately 84% were seen once. Likely unrecorded immune exposures existed in these nominally healthy donors. This CDR3 is built from 15 residues. In germline, CDR1 is SGHVS, CDR2 FQNEAQ. The V gene end was trimmed by 2 bases and the J gene end by 5 bases; junction bases not matched to a gene: 7.

This clonotype was obtained from a man between 25 and 39 years old in good health and CMV-seropositive. The sample comprised PBMCs. The rearrangement links TRBV7-8 to TRBJ2-3; TRBD1 matches 7 bases. This CDR3 reads CASSLRGQSKDTQYF. The CDR3 DNA sequence: TGTGCCAGCAGCTTAAGGGGACAGAGTAAAGATACGCAGTATTTT.